The clone carrying this TCR beta chain has only a few counts. Its antigen is not identified. Expressed TCRB transcripts were sequenced after all isolated RNA was converted to cDNA. Produced via immunoSEQ multiplex PCR; TCRdb's table is partial and in-frame only. The sample records approximately 150,000 clones, about 13% being singletons. The source of the sample is a study of beta chain features in type 1 diabetes. Regarding the study as a whole: There were fewer insertions and more deletions at the VDJ junctions of type 1 diabetes patients. Moderate yet significant TCRB CDR3 shortening was seen in Type 1 diabetes patients in all four CD4+ subsets. High-TCR-expressing cells could be over-represented by cDNA sequencing. Patients showed naive, central memory and Treg TCRB repertoires that appeared more similar than those of healthy donors.

The length of the CDR3 is 15 residues. The V end lost 1 base, the J end lost 1 base, and 10 bases lay between the germline ends. CDR1 and CDR2 (germline): KGHSH, LQKENI. CD45RO/CCR7/CD25/CD127/CD95/CD27 separated CD4+ naive, central memory, regulatory and stem cell-like memory cells by sorting. The origin of this receptor is a man between 18 and 35 years old with type 1 diabetes. The sequenced sample was central memory CD4+ T cells from blood. The chain uses TRBV18 and TRBJ1-1; possibly TRBD1 for D (5 bases). CDR3 residues: CASSPQGFENTEAFF. DNA of the CDR3: TGTGCCAGCTCACCACAGGGGTTCGAGAACACTGAAGCTTTCTTT. The full variable domain, rest sourced from reference TRBV18 and TRBJ1-1, is NAGVMQNPRHLVRRRGQEARLRCSPMKGHSHVYWYRQLPEEGLKFMVYLQKENIIDESGMPKERFSAEFPKEGPSILRIQQVVRGDSAAYFCASSPQGFENTEAFFGQGTRLTVV.